This TCR beta chain comes out of a study of shared clonotypes between healthy human individuals. The CDR3 has 20 residues. V lost 5 bases and J lost 0, with 26 bases in between. CDR1 and CDR2 (germline): SGHNT, YENEEA. This clone was seen a single time. Method: immunoSEQ multiplex PCR; TCRdb's copy keeps in-frame clones and lacks some. This sample has about 2.3 million clones, with about 92% found just once. Sample: naive CD4+ T cells from PBMCs. Subset of the sample: CD45RA+ positively selected. The chain carries TRBV11-3 and TRBJ2-1, with D possibly TRBD2 on 7 matching bases. This receptor was taken from a man younger than 35 in good health. Some clones in this sample may be carry-over from other donors' samples. The CDR3 is CASSPRGAPIAPSSYNEQFF. The CDR3 DNA follows: TGTGCCAGCAGCCCCCGGGGGGCACCGATAGCGCCTAGCTCCTACAATGAGCAGTTCTTC.